What follows are 8 T cell receptor beta chains derived from one specimen sequenced in a study of blood T cells in healthy people across ages. Next came a second PCR, run for about 6 to 11 cycles, which used a sample-barcoded 5' primer along with a J-beta primer mix. TCRdb reprocessed the 5' RACE reads via MiXCR and lists one record per CDR3 protein. The top ten clones hold 23% of a sample with approximately 2,000,000 distinct CDR3 sequences, about 39% of them seen once. Sequences were obtained from blood. The receptors here all came from a human donor in good health.

This clonotype was recorded many times. The gene calls are TRBV5-1 and TRBJ2-5, with D unresolved. The CDR3 covers 14 residues. Deletions cut 4 bases from V and 0 bases from J, with 10 bases between. Germline V gene sequence: CDR1 SGHRS, CDR2 YFSETQ. The CDR3 reads CASSPGPNQETQYF. CDR3 nucleotide sequence: TGCGCCAGCAGCCCCGGACCTAACCAAGAGACCCAGTACTTC. The complete variable domain, with remaining parts taken from reference TRBV5-1 and TRBJ2-5, reads KAGVTQTPRYLIKTRGQQVTLSCSPISGHRSVSWYQQTPGQGLQFLFEYFSETQRNKGNFPGRFSGRQFSNSRSEMNVSTLELGDSALYLCASSPGPNQETQYFGPGTRLLVL.

This clonotype was counted only a few times. The chain combines TRBV29-1 with TRBJ2-3, with TRBD2 as a possible D gene (5 bases). Germline V gene lookup returns CDR1 SQVTM and CDR2 ANQGSEA. The CDR3 sequence is 13 residues long. Trimming removed 4 bases from V and 1 base from J, with 9 bases in between. The CDR3 DNA is TGCAGCGTTGCCCAGGAGGGCACAGATACGCAGTATTTT. Protein product: CSVAQEGTDTQYF.

CDR3 loop: CASSLDFSGGITDTQYF. CDR3 DNA: TGCGCCAGCAGCTTGGATTTTAGCGGGGGAATCACAGATACGCAGTATTTT. The rearrangement joins TRBV5-1 to TRBJ2-3; 9 nucleotides match TRBD2. Looked up from germline, CDR1 is SGHRS and CDR2 is YFSETQ. This CDR3 region has 17 residues. Unmatched junction bases numbered 7, after V lost 0 bases and J lost 2 bases.

V and J are TRBV4-1 and TRBJ1-3; the D is unclear. The CDR3 is 15 amino acids. Germline lookup yields CDR1 MGHRA and CDR2 YSYEKL. Trimming took 3 bases from V and 0 from J, leaving 9 bases between them. CDR3 nucleotides: TGCGCCAGCAGCCAGACGACTCCCTCTGGAAACACCATATATTTT. Amino acid sequence: CASSQTTPSGNTIYF.

Many counts were recorded for this clonotype. The chain combines TRBV7-2 with TRBJ1-4; D is unresolved. Germline assignment: CDR1 SGHTA and CDR2 FQGNSA. Trimming removed 6 bases at V and 8 bases at J, with 10 bases between. There are 12 residues in the CDR3. Here the CDR3 reads CASSLVGEKLFF. Here the CDR3 DNA reads TGTGCCAGCAGTTTGGTAGGGGAAAAACTGTTTTTT.

This chain links TRBV27 with TRBJ1-5; D ambiguous. CDR1 MNHEY and CDR2 SMNVEV come from the germline V gene (reference sequence). The V and J ends lost 8 bases and 3 bases respectively, with 11 bases between them. This CDR3 spans 13 amino acids. The CDR3 DNA is TGTGCCAGCCACGGCGGGAACAATCAGCCCCAGCATTTT. Its translation is CASHGGNNQPQHF.

The rearrangement joins TRBV20-1 to TRBJ2-7, with D perhaps assigned TRBD1 or TRBD2 (5 bases each). Germline-derived CDR1 and CDR2 are DFQATT and SNEGSKA (reference sequence). The V and J ends lost 4 bases and 3 bases respectively, with 16 bases between them. The CDR3 consists of 14 residues. In DNA form, the CDR3 reads TGCAGTGCTATGGGGGAGAGGTCCGGCTACGAGCAGTACTTC. Its translation is CSAMGERSGYEQYF.

This clonotype was counted a few times. The chain carries TRBV10-3 and TRBJ2-1; either TRBD1 or TRBD2 may supply D (6 bases each). This CDR3 is built from 15 residues. The V and J ends lost 4 bases and 7 bases respectively, with 17 bases between them. The V gene's germline CDR1 is ENHRY and CDR2 SYGVKD. CDR3 sequence: CAISGRRGGQNEQFF. In DNA form, the CDR3 reads TGTGCCATCAGTGGGCGGAGGGGAGGACAGAATGAGCAGTTCTTC.